Presented here are 30 T cell receptor beta chains from one specimen sequenced in a study of cytomegalovirus exposure and HLA in healthy donors. Amplification used 60 Vbeta primers and 13 Jbeta primers. Here immunoSEQ multiplex PCR was the method, and the copy in TCRdb shows in-frame clones only, minus some. The sample comprises approximately 69,000 clones, 70% to 75% of which are singletons, and approximately 22% rests with the top ten. Sequencing was performed on PBMCs. Receptor source: a woman in her 30s in good health and CMV-seropositive.

The V call is TRBV10-3, the J call TRBJ2-1, with 7 bases matching TRBD2. This CDR3 comprises 16 residues. V shed 2 bases, J shed 4 bases, and the junction held 8 bases outside the gene matches. Germline V CDR1 and CDR2: ENHRY, SYGVKD. CDR3: CAISELAGVGYNEQFF. The CDR3 bases are TGTGCCATCAGTGAGCTGGCGGGAGTGGGGTACAATGAGCAGTTCTTC.

This chain joins TRBV30 and TRBJ1-2; possible D gene TRBD1, 5 bases. There are 13 residues in the CDR3. V gave up 0 bases and J gave up 7 bases, with 12 bases separating them. Germline CDR1 is GTSNPN and CDR2 is SVGIG (reference sequence). CDR3 in DNA: TGTGCCTGGAGTGTAGGGGCTGAAGGTGGCTACACCTTC. It codes for CAWSVGAEGGYTF.

This chain connects TRBV6-5 to TRBJ2-3; 9 nucleotides line up with TRBD2. This CDR3 region has 14 residues. The J segment lost 7 bases and the V segment lost 4 bases, leaving 6 bases of the junction unmatched. Germline V gene lookup returns CDR1 MNHEY and CDR2 SVGAGI. The CDR3 sequence is CASSLAGGINTQYF. The CDR3, as DNA: TGTGCCAGCAGTTTGGCGGGAGGGATAAATACGCAGTATTTT.

The chain recombines TRBV30 with TRBJ2-5, with TRBD1 matching over 9 bases. V dropped 3 bases and J dropped 5; count of bases not matched to a gene: 10. The CDR3 length is 15 residues. Germline lookup yields CDR1 GTSNPN and CDR2 SVGIG (reference sequence). The CDR3 here is CAWSFPGQGWETQYF. CDR3 nucleotides: TGTGCCTGGAGCTTTCCGGGACAGGGATGGGAGACCCAGTACTTC.

The chain is built from TRBV6-5 and TRBJ1-2; perhaps TRBD1 as D (5 bases). The germline V gene has CDR1 MNHEY and CDR2 SVGAGI. Trimming stripped 0 bases from V and 4 bases from J, with 12 bases between. CDR3 length: 15 residues. The CDR3: CASSYSQGRIYGYTF. As DNA, the CDR3 is TGTGCCAGCAGTTACTCTCAGGGAAGGATCTATGGCTACACCTTC.

This chain connects TRBV6-1 to TRBJ1-5; a possible D gene is TRBD1 (5 bases). In germline, CDR1 is MNHNS, CDR2 SASEGT. V lost 3 bases to trimming and J lost 4 bases, with 7 bases between them. The CDR3 consists of 13 residues. CDR3 in amino acids: CASSEQGNQPQHF. The CDR3 nucleotides read TGTGCCAGCAGTGAGCAGGGAAATCAGCCCCAGCATTTT.

V usage is TRBV19 and J usage is TRBJ2-1, with TRBD1 matching over 8 bases. This CDR3 has 13 residues. Losses at the gene ends were 3 bases for V and 7 bases for J; bases not matched to a gene: 2. Germline lookup yields CDR1 LNHDA and CDR2 SQIVND (reference sequence). The CDR3 protein is CASSIQGANEQFF. Written as DNA, the CDR3 is TGTGCCAGTAGTATTCAGGGGGCAAATGAGCAGTTCTTC.

A single count supports this clone. CDR3 amino acids: CASSTVAELGEQFF. CDR3 coding DNA: TGTGCCAGCAGTACCGTAGCGGAGTTGGGTGAGCAGTTCTTC. The J gene is TRBJ2-1, the V gene TRBV6-6, with D perhaps matching TRBD2 (6 bases). Trimming left V 5 bases short and J 9 bases short, with 17 bases between. The germline V gene encodes CDR1 MNHNY and CDR2 SVGAGI (reference sequence). The CDR3 is 14 amino acids.

This clone appeared once. The chain links TRBV14 to TRBJ2-6; D unclear. V gave up 4 bases and J gave up 2 bases, with 9 bases separating them. Germline loops: CDR1 SGHDN, CDR2 FVKESK. CDR3 length: 15 amino acids. This chain's CDR3 is CASSLPLAGANVLTF. CDR3 in DNA: TGTGCCAGCAGCCTCCCCCTAGCTGGGGCCAACGTCCTGACTTTC.

This sequence joins TRBV4-1 and TRBJ2-7; 9 bases are shared with TRBD2. V lost 0 bases and J lost 4; bases outside the gene matches: 10. The CDR3 runs 17 residues. CDR1 and CDR2 from the germline V gene are MGHRA and YSYEKL. The CDR3 nucleotides are TGCGCCAGCAGCCAAGATGGGCTAGCGGGAACTCCATACGAGCAGTACTTC. Its translation is CASSQDGLAGTPYEQYF.

The chain links TRBV5-6 to TRBJ2-7, with a tentative D call TRBD1 (5 bases). The CDR3 is 12 amino acids. V was trimmed by 4 bases and J by 6 bases, leaving 11 bases between them. Germline-derived CDR1 and CDR2 are SGHDT and YYEEEE. The CDR3 is CASSITGFEQYF. The CDR3 DNA sequence: TGTGCCAGCAGCATTACAGGCTTCGAGCAGTACTTC.

V usage is TRBV2 and J usage is TRBJ2-7; possibly TRBD2 for D (5 bases). V dropped 7 bases and J dropped 4 bases, with 8 bases sitting between them. There are 11 residues in the CDR3. The germline V gene has CDR1 SNHLY and CDR2 FYNNEI. For the CDR3, the DNA is TGTGCCAGCAAGGAGGAATACGAGCAGTACTTC. Its translation: CASKEEYEQYF. Together with reference TRBV2 and TRBJ2-7, the CDR3 gives the full variable domain: EPEVTQTPSHQVTQMGQEVILRCVPISNHLYFYWYRQILGQKVEFLVSFYNNEISEKSEIFDDQFSVERPDGSNFTLKIRSTKLEDSAMYFCASKEEYEQYFGPGTRLTVT.

The chain uses TRBV2 and TRBJ2-1; 8 nucleotides agree with TRBD2. Germline CDR1 reads SNHLY; CDR2 reads FYNNEI. J lost 9 bases, V lost 5 bases, and 9 bases had no gene match. The length of the CDR3 is 14 residues. This CDR3 is CASSLREGRVEQFF. The CDR3 region has the DNA TGTGCCAGCAGTCTTCGGGAGGGCCGGGTTGAGCAGTTCTTC. The whole variable domain, filled in from reference TRBV2 and TRBJ2-1, reads EPEVTQTPSHQVTQMGQEVILRCVPISNHLYFYWYRQILGQKVEFLVSFYNNEISEKSEIFDDQFSVERPDGSNFTLKIRSTKLEDSAMYFCASSLREGRVEQFFGPGTRLTVL.

V usage is TRBV6-5 and J usage is TRBJ2-7, with D possibly TRBD1 on 6 matching bases. The V end was cut by 6 bases, the J end by 6 bases, with 12 bases between. Germline lookup yields CDR1 MNHEY and CDR2 SVGAGI. The CDR3 length is 12 residues. Here the CDR3 reads CASSHPRGEQYF. CDR3 coding DNA: TGTGCCAGCAGCCACCCCAGGGGCGAGCAGTACTTC.

This clone was counted only a few times. This chain links TRBV28 with TRBJ2-5; 9 positions agree with TRBD1. CDR3 length: 15 residues. J gave up 4 bases and V 5 bases, and 8 bases lay outside the gene matches. CDR1 MDHEN and CDR2 SYDVKM come from the germline V gene. The CDR3 sequence is CASSGGTGLRETQYF. The CDR3 coding sequence is TGTGCCAGCAGTGGGGGGACAGGGTTAAGAGAGACCCAGTACTTC.

The chain employs TRBV5-1 and TRBJ1-1; a weak D match, TRBD1 (6 bases). The CDR3 is 14 residues long. The germline gives CDR1 SGHRS, CDR2 YFSETQ. Trimming took 4 bases from V and 1 from J, leaving 11 bases between them. CDR3 bases: TGCGCCAGCAGCCAACAGGGAACGAACACTGAAGCTTTCTTT. Its protein is CASSQQGTNTEAFF.

The V gene is TRBV29-1, the J gene TRBJ2-5, with 9 bases matching TRBD2. The CDR3 extends over 17 amino acids. After removal of 4 bases from V and 2 bases from J, the junction contained 14 bases not matched to a gene. Looked up from germline, CDR1 is SQVTM and CDR2 is ANQGSEA. This CDR3 reads CSVVRSGRAVIQETQYF. CDR3 nucleotides: TGCAGCGTTGTTCGTAGCGGGAGAGCAGTTATACAAGAGACCCAGTACTTC.

This chain connects TRBV9 to TRBJ2-3; D not certain. CDR1 and CDR2 from the germline V gene are SGDLS and YYNGEE. The CDR3 has 14 amino acids. Trimming shortened V by 4 bases and J by 1 base, and 10 bases separated the two germline ends. The DNA of the CDR3 is TGTGCCAGCAGCCCAACTAAGGGCACAGATACGCAGTATTTT. Its translation: CASSPTKGTDTQYF.

This sequence joins TRBV6-1 and TRBJ2-5, with 7 positions matching TRBD1. The J call may not be correct, given that the DNA end is closer to TRBJ2-7. The germline V gene has CDR1 MNHNS and CDR2 SASEGT. This CDR3 spans 15 amino acids. This CDR3 reads CASTRQGPSSYEQYF. The CDR3 region has the DNA TGTGCCAGCACTAGACAGGGCCCTAGCTCCTACGAGCAGTACTTC.

The gene calls are TRBV29-1 and TRBJ1-1; TRBD1 matches 9 bases. Germline V gene lookup returns CDR1 SQVTM and CDR2 ANQGSEA. V was clipped by 6 bases and J by 7 bases; unmatched bases: 6. The CDR3 is 12 residues long. Written as DNA, the CDR3 is TGCAGCGTGGCCAGGGACAGGGTTGAAGCTTTCTTT. Amino acids: CSVARDRVEAFF. The variable domain in full, with the rest retrieved from reference TRBV29-1 and TRBJ1-1, is SAVISQKPSRDICQRGTSLTIQCQVDSQVTMMFWYRQQPGQSLTLIATANQGSEATYESGFVIDKFPISRPNLTFSTLTVSNMSPEDSSIYLCSVARDRVEAFFGQGTRLTVV.

The chain recombines TRBV29-1 with TRBJ2-5, with D perhaps matching TRBD1 (6 bases). The germline V gene encodes CDR1 SQVTM and CDR2 ANQGSEA. The V and J ends lost 6 bases and 3 bases respectively, with 14 bases between them. The CDR3 runs 13 residues. The CDR3 loop is CSVPGGVKETQYF. As DNA, the CDR3 is TGCAGCGTCCCTGGGGGCGTGAAAGAGACCCAGTACTTC. Full variable domain (rest looked up from reference TRBV29-1 and TRBJ2-5): SAVISQKPSRDICQRGTSLTIQCQVDSQVTMMFWYRQQPGQSLTLIATANQGSEATYESGFVIDKFPISRPNLTFSTLTVSNMSPEDSSIYLCSVPGGVKETQYFGPGTRLLVL.

V is TRBV4-1 and J is TRBJ2-7; tentative D call: TRBD2 (6 bases). V shed 4 bases and J shed 0 bases, with 10 bases lying between them. Germline CDR1 and CDR2: MGHRA and YSYEKL. CDR3 length equals 14 residues. The CDR3 bases are TGCGCCAGCAGCCTAACTAGCCTCTCCTACGAGCAGTACTTC. Amino acid sequence: CASSLTSLSYEQYF.

The chain couples TRBV30 to TRBJ1-1; D is possibly TRBD1 (5 bases). The length of the CDR3 is 13 residues. Per the germline V gene, CDR1 is GTSNPN and CDR2 is SVGIG (reference sequence). Trimming shortened V by 0 bases and J by 5 bases, and 10 bases separated the two germline ends. The CDR3 here is CAWSVNAGTEAFF. The CDR3, as DNA: TGTGCCTGGAGTGTCAATGCAGGGACTGAAGCTTTCTTT.

CDR3 sequence (DNA): TGTGCCAGCAGTGGCTGGGAGTTTAGCAATCAGCCCCAGCATTTT. Protein product: CASSGWEFSNQPQHF. This rearrangement joins TRBV2 to TRBJ1-5; no clear D. The CDR3 has 15 residues. Looked up from germline, CDR1 is SNHLY and CDR2 is FYNNEI. The ends were cut back, 4 bases at V and 0 bases at J, with 10 bases in the middle. Based on the CDR3 plus reference TRBV2 and TRBJ1-5, the full variable domain is EPEVTQTPSHQVTQMGQEVILRCVPISNHLYFYWYRQILGQKVEFLVSFYNNEISEKSEIFDDQFSVERPDGSNFTLKIRSTKLEDSAMYFCASSGWEFSNQPQHFGDGTRLSIL.

The chain has TRBV2 and TRBJ2-7, with D perhaps TRBD2 (6 bases). The CDR3 sequence is 12 residues long. The germline V gene has CDR1 SNHLY and CDR2 FYNNEI. Trimming removed 7 bases from V and 4 bases from J, with 11 bases in between. For the CDR3, the DNA is TGTGCCAGCAACCCCGCGGGGTACGAGCAGTACTTC. Translated: CASNPAGYEQYF. Full variable domain (remainder filled in from reference TRBV2 and TRBJ2-7): EPEVTQTPSHQVTQMGQEVILRCVPISNHLYFYWYRQILGQKVEFLVSFYNNEISEKSEIFDDQFSVERPDGSNFTLKIRSTKLEDSAMYFCASNPAGYEQYFGPGTRLTVT.

The chain joins TRBV7-2 to TRBJ1-1; no clear D gene. Germline CDR1 reads SGHTA; CDR2 reads FQGNSA. The CDR3 sequence is 17 residues long. Trimming cost V 5 bases and J 4 bases, with 23 bases left between them. The CDR3: CASSLRGGRGQRTEAFF. CDR3 sequence (DNA): TGTGCCAGCAGCCTCAGAGGAGGGCGGGGTCAGCGCACTGAAGCTTTCTTT. Looking up the rest from reference TRBV7-2 and TRBJ1-1 gives the full variable domain: GAGVSQSPSNKVTEKGKDVELRCDPISGHTALYWYRQSLGQGLEFLIYFQGNSAPDKSGLPSDRFSAERTGGSVSTLTIQRTQQEDSAVYLCASSLRGGRGQRTEAFFGQGTRLTVV.

This clone was recorded once. DNA for the CDR3: TGTGCCAGCAGCTTAGGAACAGGGGGCGACTATGGCTACACCTTC. This gives the protein CASSLGTGGDYGYTF. The J gene is TRBJ1-2, the V gene TRBV13; 9 bases are a match to TRBD1. After removal of 0 bases from V and 3 bases from J, the junction contained 2 bases not matched to a gene. Per germline, CDR1 PRHDT and CDR2 FYEKMQ (reference sequence). This CDR3 is 15 amino acids long. The full variable domain, in which reference TRBV13 and TRBJ1-2 provide the parts outside the CDR3, is AAGVIQSPRHLIKEKRETATLKCYPIPRHDTVYWYQQGPGQDPQFLISFYEKMQSDKGSIPDRFSAQQFSDYHSELNMSSLELGDSALYFCASSLGTGGDYGYTFGSGTRLTVV.

This chain links TRBV18 with TRBJ2-7; weak D call: TRBD1 (5 bases). There are 14 residues in the CDR3. Germline V gives CDR1 KGHSH, CDR2 LQKENI. Trimming removed 3 bases at V and 2 bases at J, with 11 bases between. CDR3 amino acids: CASSPREHTYEQYF. The CDR3, as DNA: TGTGCCAGCTCACCCAGGGAACACACCTACGAGCAGTACTTC. The full variable domain, rest sourced from reference TRBV18 and TRBJ2-7, is NAGVMQNPRHLVRRRGQEARLRCSPMKGHSHVYWYRQLPEEGLKFMVYLQKENIIDESGMPKERFSAEFPKEGPSILRIQQVVRGDSAAYFCASSPREHTYEQYFGPGTRLTVT.

The chain couples TRBV13 to TRBJ2-7; the match to TRBD2 covers 8 bases. Unmatched junction bases numbered 10, after V lost 10 bases and J lost 2 bases. The CDR3 contains 14 residues. Germline-derived CDR1 and CDR2 are PRHDT and FYEKMQ (reference sequence). CDR3: CATAGAGGAYEQYF. CDR3 sequence (DNA): TGTGCCACCGCAGGGGCGGGAGGAGCCTACGAGCAGTACTTC.

The chain employs TRBV10-1 and TRBJ2-7; 7 bases align to TRBD2. V shed 2 bases, J shed 4 bases, and the junction held 2 bases outside the gene matches. This CDR3 is built from 13 residues. The germline CDR1 and CDR2 sequences are WNHNN and SYGVQD (reference sequence). CDR3 bases: TGCGCCAGCAGTGAGGGTAGCGGGTACGAGCAGTACTTC. Translation: CASSEGSGYEQYF.